The 25 T cell receptor beta chains below come from one sample, sequenced in a study of T cells in localized non-small cell lung cancer. Sequenced by immunoSEQ multiplex PCR; TCRdb stores in-frame clones only, minus some. The repertoire holds roughly 30,000 clones, with under 95% as singletons. The sample here was peripheral blood, taken before any cancer treatment. The receptor source for this set is a female donor aged 60 or older with stage I lung adenocarcinoma.

The V call is TRBV11-2, the J call TRBJ2-5; 8 positions match TRBD1. Unmatched junction bases numbered 11, after V lost 6 bases and J lost 5 bases. The CDR3 sequence is 15 residues long. CDR1 and CDR2 from the germline V gene are SGHAT and FQNNGV. CDR3 nucleotides: TGTGCCAGCAGTACCGCAGGGGGCCCCGTCGAGACCCAGTACTTC. It encodes CASSTAGGPVETQYF.

This chain links TRBV27 with TRBJ2-3, with a weak D call TRBD1 (6 bases). Trimming removed 5 bases from V and 1 base from J, with 13 bases in between. The CDR3 spans 15 residues. The V gene's germline CDR1 is MNHEY and CDR2 SMNVEV (reference sequence). The CDR3, as DNA: TGTGCCAGCAGTGCCTACAGGGTGCGCACAGATACGCAGTATTTT. It is translated as CASSAYRVRTDTQYF.

V and J are TRBV28 and TRBJ2-7; 7 bases match TRBD2. This CDR3 is 16 amino acids long. Trimming cost V 5 bases and J 1 base; bases outside gene matches: 11. Germline V gene data show CDR1 as MDHEN and CDR2 as SYDVKM. CDR3 DNA sequence: TGTGCCAGCAGTCCTTCCGATGCGGGGGAATCCTACGAGCAGTACTTC. Translated, it gives CASSPSDAGESYEQYF.

This chain uses TRBV5-1 with TRBJ2-5; D is undetermined. The CDR3 is made up of 14 amino acids. CDR1 and CDR2 (germline): SGHRS, YFSETQ. V was cut by 0 bases and J by 1 base, with 7 bases left in between. CDR3 sequence reads: CASSLGMGQETQYF. The CDR3 bases are TGCGCCAGCAGCTTGGGGATGGGCCAAGAGACCCAGTACTTC. Looking up the rest from reference TRBV5-1 and TRBJ2-5 gives the full variable domain: KAGVTQTPRYLIKTRGQQVTLSCSPISGHRSVSWYQQTPGQGLQFLFEYFSETQRNKGNFPGRFSGRQFSNSRSEMNVSTLELGDSALYLCASSLGMGQETQYFGPGTRLLVL.

For the CDR3, the DNA is TGTGCCAGCAGTTTATCAGGGACTGGCTACACCTTC. Its protein product is CASSLSGTGYTF. The chain uses TRBV28 and TRBJ1-2; weak D call: TRBD1 (5 bases). Germline V gene lookup returns CDR1 MDHEN and CDR2 SYDVKM. Trimming left V 1 base short and J 7 bases short, with 7 bases between. The CDR3 loop spans 12 amino acids.

The J gene is TRBJ1-1, the V gene TRBV4-1, with 7 bases aligning to TRBD1. Germline V gene sequence: CDR1 MGHRA, CDR2 YSYEKL. CDR3 size: 17 residues. Trimming took 2 bases from V and 4 from J; bases not matched to a gene: 13. CDR3 nucleotide sequence: TGCGCCAGCAGCCAAAGATGGAGACAGGGTATGGGCACTGAAGCTTTCTTT. This codes for CASSQRWRQGMGTEAFF.

The rearrangement links TRBV29-1 to TRBJ2-5; 7 nucleotides agree with TRBD2. CDR3 length equals 13 residues. Germline CDR1 is SQVTM and CDR2 is ANQGSEA. V lost 6 bases to trimming and J lost 1 base; unmatched junction nucleotides: 5. For the CDR3, the DNA is TGCAGCGTCGGACTAGGAGGCCAAGAGACCCAGTACTTC. It translates to CSVGLGGQETQYF.

The chain recombines TRBV7-2 with TRBJ2-7, with TRBD2 identical over 10 bases. Germline V lookup: CDR1 SGHTA, CDR2 FQGNSA. After removal of 1 base from V and 7 bases from J, the junction contained 13 bases not matched to a gene. There are 17 residues in the CDR3. DNA for the CDR3: TGTGCCAGCAGCTTAGTAGCGGGGGGCTTATCCGGGATTGAGCAGTACTTC. As protein: CASSLVAGGLSGIEQYF.

The chain combines TRBV5-8 with TRBJ2-7; 8 bases are shared with TRBD2. Germline CDR1 is SGHTS and CDR2 is YDEGEE. V gave up 1 base and J gave up 0 bases; unmatched junction bases: 3. This CDR3 is built from 15 residues. In nucleotides, the CDR3 is TGTGCCAGCAGCTTGTCGGGGGGGCGCTCCTACGAGCAGTACTTC. Protein: CASSLSGGRSYEQYF.

This chain connects TRBV6-6 to TRBJ2-6; D is undetermined. Germline V gene sequence: CDR1 MNHNY, CDR2 SVGAGI (reference sequence). V was clipped by 8 bases and J by 4 bases, with 9 bases between them. This CDR3 has 13 residues. The CDR3 DNA is TGTGCCAGCCACAGTTCAGGGGCCAACGTCCTGACTTTC. As protein: CASHSSGANVLTF.

V usage is TRBV6-1 and J usage is TRBJ2-7, with D perhaps assigned TRBD1 or TRBD2 (5 bases each). Germline CDR1 and CDR2: MNHNS and SASEGT. The CDR3 consists of 15 residues. V lost 2 bases to trimming and J lost 5 bases, with 16 bases between them. This CDR3 reads CASSERLGELHEQYF. CDR3 DNA: TGTGCCAGCAGTGAAAGGTTGGGGGAGCTCCACGAGCAGTACTTC.

This rearrangement joins TRBV30 to TRBJ1-4; D might be TRBD1 (5 bases). The CDR3 extends over 13 amino acids. Germline V gene lookup returns CDR1 GTSNPN and CDR2 SVGIG (reference sequence). V lost 7 bases and J 7 bases, leaving 16 bases between the germline ends. Written as DNA, the CDR3 is TGTGCCTCGCAGGGTGCATATTCTGAAAAACTGTTTTTT. This gives the protein CASQGAYSEKLFF. The complete variable domain, with remaining parts taken from reference TRBV30 and TRBJ1-4, reads SQTIHQWPATLVQPVGSPLSLECTVEGTSNPNLYWYRQAAGRGLQLLFYSVGIGQISSEVPQNLSASRPQDRQFILSSKKLLLSDSGFYLCASQGAYSEKLFFGSGTQLSVL.

The chain employs TRBV11-2 and TRBJ2-2; perhaps D is TRBD1 or TRBD2 (6 bases each). Trimming took off 7 bases at V and 4 bases at J, with 13 bases between the two ends. This CDR3 is 14 amino acids long. The germline V gene has CDR1 SGHAT and CDR2 FQNNGV. In DNA, the CDR3 is TGTGCCAGCACCCTAGGGGGGTCCACCGGGGAGCTGTTTTTT. Protein product: CASTLGGSTGELFF. Full variable domain (rest looked up from reference TRBV11-2 and TRBJ2-2): EAGVAQSPRYKIIEKRQSVAFWCNPISGHATLYWYQQILGQGPKLLIQFQNNGVVDDSQLPKDRFSAERLKGVDSTLKIQPAKLEDSAVYLCASTLGGSTGELFFGEGSRLTVL.

This rearrangement joins TRBV19 to TRBJ2-1, with 8 bases fitting TRBD2. This CDR3 has 13 residues. The J segment lost 8 bases and the V segment lost 7 bases, leaving 7 bases of the junction unmatched. The V gene's germline CDR1 is LNHDA and CDR2 SQIVND (reference sequence). The CDR3 bases are TGTGCCAGTACCCCGGGGGGGTTCGATGAGCAGTTCTTC. The encoded protein is CASTPGGFDEQFF.

The chain carries TRBV6-1 and TRBJ1-1; D uncertain. The germline CDR1 and CDR2 sequences are MNHNS and SASEGT. Trimming removed 0 bases at V and 1 base at J, with 3 bases between. This CDR3 is 13 amino acids long. CDR3 amino acids: CASSEARNTEAFF. DNA of the CDR3: TGTGCCAGCAGTGAAGCTAGGAACACTGAAGCTTTCTTT.

The gene calls are TRBV2 and TRBJ2-7, with a tentative D call TRBD2 (6 bases). CDR1 and CDR2 from the germline V gene are SNHLY and FYNNEI. The ends were cut back, 6 bases at V and 4 bases at J, with 19 bases in the middle. There are 15 residues in the CDR3. The CDR3 DNA reads TGTGCCAGCAGGGACGGGGACTCACTAATGTACGAGCAGTACTTC. Protein sequence: CASRDGDSLMYEQYF.

The V gene is TRBV10-3, the J gene TRBJ1-6, with unresolved D. The V and J ends lost 1 base and 10 bases respectively, with 14 bases between them. Germline V gene lookup returns CDR1 ENHRY and CDR2 SYGVKD. This CDR3 has 15 residues. CDR3: CAISEWGQSGSPLHF. CDR3 sequence (DNA): TGTGCCATCAGTGAGTGGGGTCAGTCGGGCTCACCCCTCCACTTT.

J is TRBJ1-2 and V is TRBV5-6; a weak D match, TRBD1 (6 bases). Germline CDR1 and CDR2: SGHDT and YYEEEE. The CDR3 loop spans 12 amino acids. V dropped 0 bases and J dropped 10 bases, with 10 bases sitting between them. In DNA, the CDR3 is TGTGCCAGCAGCTTGGGGACAGTTGACTACACCTTC. Protein sequence: CASSLGTVDYTF.

The chain recombines TRBV5-1 with TRBJ1-1; 7 nucleotides match TRBD1. The trim removed 3 bases at V and 5 bases at J, leaving 4 bases unmatched. Germline values: CDR1 SGHRS, CDR2 YFSETQ. The CDR3 contains 13 residues. CDR3 nucleotide sequence: TGCGCCAGCAGCTCAACAGGGGATACTGAAGCTTTCTTT. Amino acids: CASSSTGDTEAFF.

The genes are TRBV19 and TRBJ2-3; TRBD2 matches 13 bases. Germline lookup yields CDR1 LNHDA and CDR2 SQIVND (reference sequence). The CDR3 consists of 18 residues. V shed 0 bases, J shed 5 bases, and the junction held 8 bases outside the gene matches. The CDR3 DNA sequence: TGTGCCAGTAGTATAGACCTCGGGACTAGCGGGACTAAAGATACGCAGTATTTT. Its protein product is CASSIDLGTSGTKDTQYF.

The chain recombines TRBV28 with TRBJ2-3; 8 nucleotides line up with TRBD2. The trim removed 3 bases at V and 13 bases at J, leaving 12 bases unmatched. The CDR3 covers 14 residues. Germline V gives CDR1 MDHEN, CDR2 SYDVKM. Here the CDR3 DNA reads TGTGCCAGCAGTTTTCACAGTAGCGGGACCTCTGAGTATTTT. This gives the protein CASSFHSSGTSEYF. Full variable domain (rest looked up from reference TRBV28 and TRBJ2-3): DVKVTQSSRYLVKRTGEKVFLECVQDMDHENMFWYRQDPGLGLRLIYFSYDVKMKEKGDIPEGYSVSREKKERFSLILESASTNQTSMYLCASSFHSSGTSEYFGPGTRLTVL.

This rearrangement joins TRBV5-1 to TRBJ2-7; D may correspond to TRBD1 or TRBD2 (5 bases each). The CDR3 loop spans 15 amino acids. V lost 4 bases to trimming and J lost 6 bases, with 20 bases between them. Germline CDR1 is SGHRS and CDR2 is YFSETQ. CDR3 residues: CASSPQRGGLSEQYF. The CDR3, as DNA: TGCGCCAGCAGCCCACAACGGGGCGGTCTAAGCGAGCAGTACTTC.

The chain combines TRBV28 with TRBJ1-3; D is ambiguous. Trimming removed 8 bases from V and 0 bases from J, with 8 bases in between. CDR3 length: 13 residues. Germline values: CDR1 MDHEN, CDR2 SYDVKM. The CDR3 loop is CASHTTSGNTIYF. CDR3 nucleotide sequence: TGTGCCAGCCATACCACCTCTGGAAACACCATATATTTT.

The chain uses TRBV5-6 and TRBJ2-6; D call uncertain. Germline values: CDR1 SGHDT, CDR2 YYEEEE. The V gene lost 6 bases and the J gene lost 8 bases, with 9 bases spanning the gap. The CDR3 extends over 12 amino acids. Written as DNA, the CDR3 is TGTGCCAGCAATGAGGTGACCAACGTCCTGACTTTC. This gives the protein CASNEVTNVLTF.

This clone was seen just once. The gene calls are TRBV5-6 and TRBJ1-6; D unresolved. The germline V and J ends were trimmed by 4 bases and 4 bases, with 15 bases remaining between them. Germline V gene data show CDR1 as SGHDT and CDR2 as YYEEEE. The CDR3 sequence is 16 residues long. CDR3 region: CASSLGRREYNSPLHF. The CDR3 DNA follows: TGTGCCAGCAGCCTGGGAAGAAGGGAATATAATTCACCCCTCCACTTT.